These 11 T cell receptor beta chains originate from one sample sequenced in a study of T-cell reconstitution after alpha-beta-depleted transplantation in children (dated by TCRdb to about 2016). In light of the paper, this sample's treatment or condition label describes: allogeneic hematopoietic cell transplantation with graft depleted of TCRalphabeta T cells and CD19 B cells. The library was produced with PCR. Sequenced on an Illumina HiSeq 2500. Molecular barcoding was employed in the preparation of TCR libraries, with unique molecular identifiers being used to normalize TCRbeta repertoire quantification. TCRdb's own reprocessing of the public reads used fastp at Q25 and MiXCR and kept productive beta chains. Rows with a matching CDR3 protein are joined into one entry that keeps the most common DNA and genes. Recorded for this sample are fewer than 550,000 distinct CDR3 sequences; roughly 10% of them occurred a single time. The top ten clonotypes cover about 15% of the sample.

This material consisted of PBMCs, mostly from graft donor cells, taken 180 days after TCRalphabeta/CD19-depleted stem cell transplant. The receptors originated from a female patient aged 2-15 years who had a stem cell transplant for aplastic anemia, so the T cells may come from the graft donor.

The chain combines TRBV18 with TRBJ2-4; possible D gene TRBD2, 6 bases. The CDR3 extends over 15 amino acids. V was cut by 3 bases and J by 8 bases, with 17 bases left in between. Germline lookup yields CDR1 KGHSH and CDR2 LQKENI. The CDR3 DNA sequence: TGTGCCAGCTCACCGGCTAGTTATTGGGAGGACATTCAGTACTTC. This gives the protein CASSPASYWEDIQYF.

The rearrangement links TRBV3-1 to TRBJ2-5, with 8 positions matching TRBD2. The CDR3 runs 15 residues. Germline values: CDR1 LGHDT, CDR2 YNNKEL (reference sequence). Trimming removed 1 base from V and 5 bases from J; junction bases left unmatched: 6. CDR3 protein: CASSQAGRAVETQYF. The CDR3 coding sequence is TGTGCCAGCAGCCAAGCCGGGAGGGCCGTGGAGACCCAGTACTTC.

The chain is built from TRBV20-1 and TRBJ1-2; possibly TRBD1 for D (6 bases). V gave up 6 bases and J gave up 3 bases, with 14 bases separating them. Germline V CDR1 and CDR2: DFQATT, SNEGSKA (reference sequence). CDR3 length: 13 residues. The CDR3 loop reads CSARKTGYYGYTF. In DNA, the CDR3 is TGCAGTGCCCGAAAGACAGGCTACTATGGCTACACCTTC.

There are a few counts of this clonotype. The CDR3 region has the DNA TGTGCCAGCAGTTACTCAGTGGGGGCTAGAGGCAATGAGCAGTTCTTC. It encodes CASSYSVGARGNEQFF. The chain couples TRBV6-5 to TRBJ2-1; weak D call: TRBD1 (6 bases). Trimming removed 0 bases from V and 6 bases from J, with 15 bases in between. Germline V gives CDR1 MNHEY, CDR2 SVGAGI. The CDR3 is made up of 16 amino acids.

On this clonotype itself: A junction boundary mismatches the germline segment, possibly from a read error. For the CDR3, the DNA is TGTGCCAGCAGCTCCAGGGATCCCGGGGCCAACGGCCTGACTTTC. This sequence encodes CASSSRDPGANGLTF. The chain recombines TRBV7-8 with TRBJ2-6; perhaps D is TRBD1 or TRBD2 (5 bases each). In germline, CDR1 is SGHVS, CDR2 FQNEAQ. This CDR3 has 15 amino acids. Together with reference TRBV7-8 and TRBJ2-6, the CDR3 gives the full variable domain: GAGVSQSPRYKVAKRGQDVALRCDPISGHVSLFWYQQALGQGPEFLTYFQNEAQLDKSGLPSDRFFAERPEGSVSTLKIQRTQQEDSAVYLCASSSRDPGANGLTFGAGSRLTVL.

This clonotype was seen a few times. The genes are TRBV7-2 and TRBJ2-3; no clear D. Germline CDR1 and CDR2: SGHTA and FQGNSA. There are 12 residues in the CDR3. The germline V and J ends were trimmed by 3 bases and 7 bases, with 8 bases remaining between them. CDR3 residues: CASSFPHNTQYF. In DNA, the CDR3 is TGTGCCAGCAGCTTCCCCCACAATACGCAGTATTTT.

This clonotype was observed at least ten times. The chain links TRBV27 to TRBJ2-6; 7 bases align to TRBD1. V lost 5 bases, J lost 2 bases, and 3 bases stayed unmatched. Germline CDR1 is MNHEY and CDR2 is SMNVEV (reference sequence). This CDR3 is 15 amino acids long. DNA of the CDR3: TGTGCCAGCAGTCGTCAGGGGGCTGGGGCCAACGTCCTGACTTTC. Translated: CASSRQGAGANVLTF.

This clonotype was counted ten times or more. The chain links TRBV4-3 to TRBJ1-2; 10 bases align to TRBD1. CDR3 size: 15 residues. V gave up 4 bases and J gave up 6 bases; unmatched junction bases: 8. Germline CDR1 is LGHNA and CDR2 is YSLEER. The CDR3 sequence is CASSLPGQGLDGYTF. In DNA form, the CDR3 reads TGCGCCAGCAGCCTCCCGGGACAGGGGTTAGATGGCTACACCTTC.

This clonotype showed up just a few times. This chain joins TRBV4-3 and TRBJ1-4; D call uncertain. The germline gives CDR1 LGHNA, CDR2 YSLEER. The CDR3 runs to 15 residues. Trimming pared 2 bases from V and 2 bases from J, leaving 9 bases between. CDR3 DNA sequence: TGCGCCAGCAGCCAAAGATCCTCCACTAATGAAAAACTGTTTTTT. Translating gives CASSQRSSTNEKLFF.

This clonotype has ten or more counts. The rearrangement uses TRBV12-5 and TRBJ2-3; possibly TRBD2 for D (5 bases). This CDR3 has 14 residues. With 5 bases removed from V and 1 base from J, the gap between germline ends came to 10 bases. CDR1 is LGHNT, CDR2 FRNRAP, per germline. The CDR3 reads CASGLRTGTDTQYF. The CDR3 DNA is TGTGCTAGTGGTCTCAGGACTGGCACAGATACGCAGTATTTT.

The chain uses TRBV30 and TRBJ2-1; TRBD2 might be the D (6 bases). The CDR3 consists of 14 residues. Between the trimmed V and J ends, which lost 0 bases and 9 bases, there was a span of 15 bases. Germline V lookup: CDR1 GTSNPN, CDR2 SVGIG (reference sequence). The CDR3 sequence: CAWSVMGGRAEQFF. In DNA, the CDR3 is TGTGCCTGGAGTGTAATGGGAGGTCGGGCTGAGCAGTTCTTC.